The 5 T cell receptor beta chains in this list originate from one sample, sequenced in a study of T cell responses to AZD1222 COVID-19 vaccine. Method: immunoSEQ multiplex PCR; TCRdb's copy keeps in-frame clones and lacks some. The sample includes 170,000 or so clones, approximately 92% of them seen just once. The specimen was peripheral blood, collected 28 days after the second dose of the MenACWY control vaccine. These receptors came from an adult who received the MenACWY meningococcal vaccine as a control.

This clone was counted once. The chain links TRBV24-1 to TRBJ1-3; TRBD1 might be the D (5 bases). The CDR3 runs 14 residues. The V end was cut by 7 bases, the J end by 5 bases, with 14 bases between. Germline assignment: CDR1 KGHDR and CDR2 SFDVKD. The CDR3: CATSSPGNRNTIYF. The DNA for the CDR3 is TGTGCCACCAGCTCCCCAGGGAACCGAAACACCATATATTTT.

The CDR3 DNA sequence: TGTGCCAGCAGTCCGGACGGGGACTATGGCTACACCTTC. This translates into CASSPDGDYGYTF. V usage is TRBV3-1 (or the pseudogene TRBV3-2) and J usage is TRBJ1-2; D is unclear. This CDR3 is 13 amino acids long. CDR1 LGHDT and CDR2 YNNKEL come from the germline V gene (reference sequence). The V and J ends lost 6 bases and 3 bases respectively, with 11 bases between them.

This chain joins TRBV7-9 and TRBJ2-1; D may be TRBD2 (5 bases). The CDR3 is 17 residues long. Trimming stripped 4 bases from V and 7 bases from J, with 23 bases between. Germline loops: CDR1 SEHNR, CDR2 FQNEAQ (reference sequence). The CDR3 reads CASSSRSGLAVRNEQFF. The CDR3 DNA sequence: TGTGCCAGCAGCTCAAGATCCGGGCTAGCAGTTCGTAATGAGCAGTTCTTC. The whole variable domain, remainder taken from reference TRBV7-9 and TRBJ2-1, is DTGVSQNPRHKITKRGQNVTFRCDPISEHNRLYWYRQTLGQGPEFLTYFQNEAQLEKSRLLSDRFSAERPKGSFSTLEIQRTEQGDSAMYLCASSSRSGLAVRNEQFFGPGTRLTVL.

CDR3 residues: CASSLDGINTEAFF. DNA for the CDR3: TGCGCCAGCAGCCTCGACGGGATCAACACTGAAGCTTTCTTT. The chain has TRBV5-1 and TRBJ1-1; no clear D gene. This CDR3 is 14 amino acids long. Per the germline V gene, CDR1 is SGHRS and CDR2 is YFSETQ. Trimming shortened V by 4 bases and J by 2 bases, and 12 bases separated the two germline ends.

The chain couples TRBV28 to TRBJ2-5; D perhaps matches TRBD2 (6 bases). V was cut by 5 bases and J by 4 bases, with 23 bases left in between. The CDR3 runs 17 residues. CDR1 and CDR2 from the germline V gene are MDHEN and SYDVKM. CDR3 nucleotides: TGTGCCAGCAGTAATCTAATGACCTCGGGGGACCGAGAGACCCAGTACTTC. Residues: CASSNLMTSGDRETQYF.